This TCR beta chain stems from a study of T cells after yellow fever vaccination. About the research overall: Fractions of limited cellularity were prepared by means of SMART-Seq v4 Ultra Low Input. Regarding the study as a whole: There was a possibility that FACS-sorted repertoires contained abundant clonotypes contaminating from the bulk population. Detected again after the booster were most primary-vaccination clones, at 95% to 96% CD4 and approximately 87% CD8.

As TCR cDNA was made by 5'RACE template switching, a universal primer site and UMIs were added. TCRdb passed the 5' RACE reads through MiXCR, listing each CDR3 protein once. The repertoire has approximately 330,000 distinct CDR3 sequences, around 13% of them found once; the top ten carry 3.2%. Comments on this clonotype: The target antigen is unknown.

CDR3 length: 13 amino acids. Germline assignment: CDR1 MNHEY and CDR2 SVGAGI. V gave up 4 bases and J gave up 5 bases; unmatched junction bases: 2. This TCR was recovered from a man in his late teens or twenties who received the YFV17D yellow fever vaccine. The material was CD4+ T cells sorted from PBMCs, obtained 15 days after the yellow fever booster vaccination. The rearrangement uses TRBV6-5 and TRBJ1-5, with TRBD1 identical over 7 bases. The CDR3 DNA reads TGTGCCAGCAGTTTCAGGGGGGATCAGCCCCAGCATTTT. It codes for CASSFRGDQPQHF.